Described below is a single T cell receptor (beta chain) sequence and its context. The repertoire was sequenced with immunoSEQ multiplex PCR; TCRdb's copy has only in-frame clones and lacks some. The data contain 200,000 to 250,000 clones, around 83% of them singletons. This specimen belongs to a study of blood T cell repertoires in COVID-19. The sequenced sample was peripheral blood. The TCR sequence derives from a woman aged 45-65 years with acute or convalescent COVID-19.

CDR3 nucleotides: TGTGCCAGCAGCTTTCGAGTTCGGACCGGGGAGCTGTTTTTT. It yields the protein CASSFRVRTGELFF. The genes are TRBV5-6 and TRBJ2-2; D gene uncertain. The V gene's germline CDR1 is SGHDT and CDR2 YYEEEE. This CDR3 has 14 residues. Trimming removed 2 bases at V and 5 bases at J, with 10 bases between.